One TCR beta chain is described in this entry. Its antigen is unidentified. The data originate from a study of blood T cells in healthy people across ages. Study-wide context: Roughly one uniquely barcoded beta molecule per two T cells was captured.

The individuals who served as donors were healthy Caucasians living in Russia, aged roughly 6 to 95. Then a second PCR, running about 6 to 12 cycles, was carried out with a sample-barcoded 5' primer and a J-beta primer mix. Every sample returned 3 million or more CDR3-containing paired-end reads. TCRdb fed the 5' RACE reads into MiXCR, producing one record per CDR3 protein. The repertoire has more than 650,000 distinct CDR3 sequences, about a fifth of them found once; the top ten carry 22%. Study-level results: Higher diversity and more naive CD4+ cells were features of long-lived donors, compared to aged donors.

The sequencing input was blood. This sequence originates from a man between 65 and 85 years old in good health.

In nucleotides, the CDR3 is TGTGCCAGTAGTAAAAGACAGGGGCCCACCGGGGAGCTGTTTTTT. Translating gives CASSKRQGPTGELFF. The J gene is TRBJ2-2, the V gene TRBV19; the match to TRBD1 covers 8 bases. This CDR3 comprises 15 residues. V was pared by 4 bases and J by 4 bases, with 5 bases of the junction left unmatched. From germline, CDR1 is LNHDA and CDR2 SQIVND (reference sequence).